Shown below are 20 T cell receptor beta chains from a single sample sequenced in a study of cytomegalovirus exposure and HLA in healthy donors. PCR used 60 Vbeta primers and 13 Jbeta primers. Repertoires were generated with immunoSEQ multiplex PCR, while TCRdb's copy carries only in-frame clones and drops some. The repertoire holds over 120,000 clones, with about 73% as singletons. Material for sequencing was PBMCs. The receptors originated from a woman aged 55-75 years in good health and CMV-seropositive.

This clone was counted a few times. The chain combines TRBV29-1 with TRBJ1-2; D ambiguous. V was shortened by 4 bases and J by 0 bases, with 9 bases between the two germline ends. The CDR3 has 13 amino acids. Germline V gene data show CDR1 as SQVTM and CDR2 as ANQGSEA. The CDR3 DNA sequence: TGCAGCGTTGGTTTGAGGTCTAACTATGGCTACACCTTC. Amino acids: CSVGLRSNYGYTF.

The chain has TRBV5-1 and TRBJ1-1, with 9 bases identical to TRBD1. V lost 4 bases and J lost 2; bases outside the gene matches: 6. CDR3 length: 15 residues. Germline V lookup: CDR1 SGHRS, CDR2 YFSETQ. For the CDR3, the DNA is TGCGCCAGCAGCACCCGGACAGGGGTAAACACTGAAGCTTTCTTT. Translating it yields CASSTRTGVNTEAFF.

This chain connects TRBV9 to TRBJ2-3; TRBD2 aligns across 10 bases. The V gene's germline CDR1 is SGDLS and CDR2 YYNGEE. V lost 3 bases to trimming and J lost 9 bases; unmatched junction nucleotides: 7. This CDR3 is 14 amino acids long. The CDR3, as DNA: TGTGCCAGCAGCGCTCGGACAGCGGGAGGGACGCAGTATTTT. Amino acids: CASSARTAGGTQYF.

The CDR3 region has the DNA TGTGCCAGCAGTAGGGACAGCTCCAGGGCCTACGGCTACACCTTC. Translation gives CASSRDSSRAYGYTF. This chain links TRBV28 with TRBJ1-2; TRBD1 agrees at 7 bases. CDR1 and CDR2 (germline): MDHEN, SYDVKM. CDR3 size: 15 residues. After removal of 5 bases from V and 8 bases from J, the junction contained 14 bases not matched to a gene.

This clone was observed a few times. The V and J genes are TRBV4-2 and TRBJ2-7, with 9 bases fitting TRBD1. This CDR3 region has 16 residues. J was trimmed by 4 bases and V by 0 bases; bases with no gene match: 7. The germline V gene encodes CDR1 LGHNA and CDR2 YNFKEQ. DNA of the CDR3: TGTGCCAGCAGCCAAGAACGAACAGGGGGCCTGTACGAGCAGTACTTC. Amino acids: CASSQERTGGLYEQYF.

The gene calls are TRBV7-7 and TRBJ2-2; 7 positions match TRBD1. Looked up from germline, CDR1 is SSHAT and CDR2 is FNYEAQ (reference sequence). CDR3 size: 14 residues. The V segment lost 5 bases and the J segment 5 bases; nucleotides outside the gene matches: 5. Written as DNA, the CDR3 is TGTGCCAGCAGCCCGCGACAGGGTACCGGGGAGCTGTTTTTT. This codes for CASSPRQGTGELFF.

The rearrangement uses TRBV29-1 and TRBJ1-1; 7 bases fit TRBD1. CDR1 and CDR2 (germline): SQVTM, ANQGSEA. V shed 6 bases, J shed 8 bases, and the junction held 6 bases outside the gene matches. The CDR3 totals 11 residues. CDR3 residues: CSVMTGREAFF. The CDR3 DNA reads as TGCAGCGTAATGACAGGGCGAGAAGCTTTCTTT.

The chain's CDR3 is CASSYSQSNEKLFF. The CDR3 nucleotides read TGTGCCAGCAGTTACTCCCAGTCTAATGAAAAACTGTTTTTT. The chain links TRBV6-5 to TRBJ1-4; no clear D gene. Germline lookup yields CDR1 MNHEY and CDR2 SVGAGI. The CDR3 has 14 amino acids. V lost 0 bases and J lost 3, with 5 bases in between.

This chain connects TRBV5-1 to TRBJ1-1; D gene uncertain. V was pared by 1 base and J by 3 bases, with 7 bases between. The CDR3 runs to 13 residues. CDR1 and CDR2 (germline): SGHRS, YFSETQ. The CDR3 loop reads CASSLWEDTEAFF. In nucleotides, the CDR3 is TGCGCCAGCAGCTTGTGGGAGGACACTGAAGCTTTCTTT.

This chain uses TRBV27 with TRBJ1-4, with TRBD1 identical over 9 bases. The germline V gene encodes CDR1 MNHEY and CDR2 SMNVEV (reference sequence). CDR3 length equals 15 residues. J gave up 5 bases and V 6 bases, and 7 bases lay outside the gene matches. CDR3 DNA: TGTGCCAGCAGATTCACCGGGACAGGGAATGAAAAACTGTTTTTT. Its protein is CASRFTGTGNEKLFF.

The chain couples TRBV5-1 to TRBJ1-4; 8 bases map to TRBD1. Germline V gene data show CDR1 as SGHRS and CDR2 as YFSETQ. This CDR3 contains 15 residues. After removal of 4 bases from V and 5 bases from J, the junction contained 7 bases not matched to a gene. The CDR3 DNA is TGCGCCAGCAGCGTCGGACAGGGCACAAATGAAAAACTGTTTTTT. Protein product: CASSVGQGTNEKLFF.

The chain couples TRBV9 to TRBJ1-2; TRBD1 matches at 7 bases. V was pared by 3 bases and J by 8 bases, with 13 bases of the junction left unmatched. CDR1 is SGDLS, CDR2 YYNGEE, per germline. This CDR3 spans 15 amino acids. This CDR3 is CASSDTQGRPTGYTF. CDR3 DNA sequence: TGTGCCAGCAGCGATACACAGGGGAGGCCTACCGGCTACACCTTC. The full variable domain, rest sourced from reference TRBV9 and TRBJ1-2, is DSGVTQTPKHLITATGQRVTLRCSPRSGDLSVYWYQQSLDQGLQFLIQYYNGEERAKGNILERFSAQQFPDLHSELNLSSLELGDSALYFCASSDTQGRPTGYTFGSGTRLTVV.

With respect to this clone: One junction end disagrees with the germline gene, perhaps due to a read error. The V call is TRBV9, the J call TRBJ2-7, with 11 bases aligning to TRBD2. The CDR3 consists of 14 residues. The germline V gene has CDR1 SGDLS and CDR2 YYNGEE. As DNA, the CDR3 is TGTGCCAGCAGTGTAGGGACTAGCGGTTACGAGCAGTACTTC. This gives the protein CASSVGTSGYEQYF.

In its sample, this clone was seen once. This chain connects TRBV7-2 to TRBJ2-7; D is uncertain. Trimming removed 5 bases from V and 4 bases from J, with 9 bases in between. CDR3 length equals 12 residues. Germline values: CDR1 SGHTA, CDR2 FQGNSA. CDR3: CASSDVVYEQYF. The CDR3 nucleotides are TGTGCCAGCAGCGATGTAGTGTACGAGCAGTACTTC. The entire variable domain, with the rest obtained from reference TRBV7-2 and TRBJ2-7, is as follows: GAGVSQSPSNKVTEKGKDVELRCDPISGHTALYWYRQSLGQGLEFLIYFQGNSAPDKSGLPSDRFSAERTGGSVSTLTIQRTQQEDSAVYLCASSDVVYEQYFGPGTRLTVT.

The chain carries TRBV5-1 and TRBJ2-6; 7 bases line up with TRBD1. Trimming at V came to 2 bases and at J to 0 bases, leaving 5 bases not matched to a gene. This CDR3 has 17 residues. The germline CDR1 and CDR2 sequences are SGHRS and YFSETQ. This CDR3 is CASSFTGVSSGANVLTF. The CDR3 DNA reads TGCGCCAGCAGCTTCACAGGGGTTTCCTCTGGGGCCAACGTCCTGACTTTC.

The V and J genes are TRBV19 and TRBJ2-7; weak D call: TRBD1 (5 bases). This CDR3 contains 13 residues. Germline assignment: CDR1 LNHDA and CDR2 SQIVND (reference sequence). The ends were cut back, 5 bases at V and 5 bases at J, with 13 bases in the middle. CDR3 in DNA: TGTGCCAGTAGTGAAGGGGTTGGCGACGAGCAGTACTTC. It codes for CASSEGVGDEQYF.

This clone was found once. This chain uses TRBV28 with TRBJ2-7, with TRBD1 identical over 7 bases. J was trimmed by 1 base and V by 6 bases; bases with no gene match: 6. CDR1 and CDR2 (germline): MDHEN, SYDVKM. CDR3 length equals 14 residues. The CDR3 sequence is CASSTGTASYEQYF. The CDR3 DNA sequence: TGTGCCAGCAGCACCGGGACAGCTTCCTACGAGCAGTACTTC.

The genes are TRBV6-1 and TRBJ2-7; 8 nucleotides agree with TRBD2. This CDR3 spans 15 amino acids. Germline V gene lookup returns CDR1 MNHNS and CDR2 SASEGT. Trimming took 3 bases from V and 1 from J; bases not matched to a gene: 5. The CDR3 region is CASSDSSGFSYEQYF. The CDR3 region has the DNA TGTGCCAGCAGTGACTCTAGCGGGTTTTCCTACGAGCAGTACTTC.

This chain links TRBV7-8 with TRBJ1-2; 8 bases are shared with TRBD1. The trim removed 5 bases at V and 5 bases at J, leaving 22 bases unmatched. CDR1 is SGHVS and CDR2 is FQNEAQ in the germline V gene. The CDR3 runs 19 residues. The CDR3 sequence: CASSPRLDRGQSGSYGYTF. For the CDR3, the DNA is TGTGCCAGCAGCCCAAGACTAGACAGGGGCCAATCGGGGTCATATGGCTACACCTTC.

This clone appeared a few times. The CDR3 loop reads CSVGAGPYEQYF. CDR3 nucleotide sequence: TGCAGCGTTGGTGCGGGGCCCTACGAGCAGTACTTC. This sequence joins TRBV29-1 and TRBJ2-7, with D perhaps matching TRBD2 (6 bases). The CDR3 runs 12 residues. The germline V gene has CDR1 SQVTM and CDR2 ANQGSEA. V lost 4 bases and J lost 2, with 9 bases in between.